Below, 15 T cell receptor beta chains from the same sample are listed, as sequenced in a study of long-term antiretroviral therapy in people with HIV. Version v3.0 of the immunoSEQ assay ran at survey level. Libraries were prepared by immunoSEQ multiplex PCR; TCRdb keeps only in-frame clonotypes and omits some of them. The table records about 38,000 clones, approximately 79% of them present only once. Sample: unsorted PBMCs, taken 1.5 years after starting antiretroviral therapy. The receptors come from a man younger than 30 with HIV.

The chain employs TRBV2 and TRBJ2-7; weak D call: TRBD1 (5 bases). Germline V gene lookup returns CDR1 SNHLY and CDR2 FYNNEI. Trimming removed 7 bases from V and 3 bases from J, with 16 bases in between. CDR3 size: 14 residues. The CDR3 region has the DNA TGTGCCAGCAAAGGGGCCCGGAAGGTCTACGAGCAGTACTTC. This encodes CASKGARKVYEQYF.

This clone was counted between two and nine times. V and J are TRBV6-5 and TRBJ2-7; TRBD2 matches 12 bases. The junction had 8 bases not matched to a gene; V was cut back by 4 bases and J by 4 bases. The CDR3 length is 16 residues. Germline V gene sequence: CDR1 MNHEY, CDR2 SVGAGI. CDR3 amino acids: CASSSHGLAGTYEQYF. DNA for the CDR3: TGTGCCAGCAGTTCCCACGGACTAGCGGGAACTTACGAGCAGTACTTC.

The V and J genes are TRBV5-1 and TRBJ2-2, with D possibly being TRBD1 (6 bases). Trimming pared 0 bases from V and 6 bases from J, leaving 12 bases between. The CDR3 is 15 amino acids. Germline-derived CDR1 and CDR2 are SGHRS and YFSETQ. The CDR3 region has the DNA TGCGCCAGCAGCTTGGCCGGACAGCAGGCCGGGGAGCTGTTTTTT. Protein product: CASSLAGQQAGELFF.

The rearrangement joins TRBV9 to TRBJ2-7, with D tentatively TRBD2 (5 bases). CDR1 SGDLS and CDR2 YYNGEE come from the germline V gene. The CDR3 has 16 residues. The V end was cut by 3 bases, the J end by 2 bases, with 18 bases between. CDR3 residues: CASSASLAALPYEQYF. DNA for the CDR3: TGTGCCAGCAGCGCCTCCCTAGCAGCACTACCCTACGAGCAGTACTTC.

The chain carries TRBV29-1 and TRBJ1-1; D remains unclear. V was clipped by 3 bases and J by 1 base, with 6 bases between them. The V gene's germline CDR1 is SQVTM and CDR2 ANQGSEA. The CDR3 length is 12 residues. The CDR3 DNA follows: TGCAGCGTTGAGTTCTGGAACACTGAAGCTTTCTTT. This encodes CSVEFWNTEAFF.

J is TRBJ1-4 and V is TRBV27; weak D call: TRBD1 (6 bases). Trimming shortened V by 3 bases and J by 8 bases, and 19 bases separated the two germline ends. This CDR3 has 16 residues. Germline loops: CDR1 MNHEY, CDR2 SMNVEV (reference sequence). The CDR3 region has the DNA TGTGCCAGCAGTTTGAATTCGGGGGGCGGCAAGGAAAAACTGTTTTTT. Translated, it gives CASSLNSGGGKEKLFF. Full variable domain (remainder filled in from reference TRBV27 and TRBJ1-4): EAQVTQNPRYLITVTGKKLTVTCSQNMNHEYMSWYRQDPGLGLRQIYYSMNVEVTDKGDVPEGYKVSRKEKRNFPLILESPSPNQTSLYFCASSLNSGGGKEKLFFGSGTQLSVL.

This sequence joins TRBV4-1 and TRBJ2-1, with 11 bases fitting TRBD2. The V gene's germline CDR1 is MGHRA and CDR2 YSYEKL. The V segment lost 1 base and the J segment 6 bases; nucleotides outside the gene matches: 5. The CDR3 spans 16 residues. CDR3 bases: TGCGCCAGCAGCCAAGGTGGGGGACTAGCGGCCAATGAGCAGTTCTTC. It codes for CASSQGGGLAANEQFF.

The V call is TRBV9, the J call TRBJ2-7, with 7 bases matching TRBD1. The junction had 7 bases not matched to a gene; V was cut back by 4 bases and J by 3 bases. Germline CDR1 reads SGDLS; CDR2 reads YYNGEE. The CDR3 consists of 14 residues. The CDR3 DNA follows: TGTGCCAGCAGCCCTACGGGACAGCTCTACGAGCAGTACTTC. It yields the protein CASSPTGQLYEQYF.

The rearrangement uses TRBV5-1 and TRBJ2-6; no reliable D call. CDR1 is SGHRS and CDR2 is YFSETQ in the germline V gene. The CDR3 contains 14 residues. V was shortened by 7 bases and J by 3 bases, with 11 bases between the two germline ends. The CDR3 spells CASSPWYGANVLTF. Written as DNA, the CDR3 is TGCGCCAGCTCCCCGTGGTATGGGGCCAACGTCCTGACTTTC.

This clone was seen a single time. This chain uses TRBV14 with TRBJ1-1, with TRBD1 identical over 7 bases. The length of the CDR3 is 13 residues. The germline V gene has CDR1 SGHDN and CDR2 FVKESK. V shed 6 bases, J shed 7 bases, and the junction held 8 bases outside the gene matches. The CDR3 protein is CASSKRGRGEAFF. The CDR3 DNA reads as TGTGCCAGCAGTAAGAGGGGGCGCGGTGAAGCTTTCTTT.

This chain links TRBV28 with TRBJ2-1, with D tentatively TRBD2 (7 bases). Germline CDR1 reads MDHEN; CDR2 reads SYDVKM. Trimming removed 6 bases at V and 2 bases at J, with 20 bases between. The CDR3 is 17 residues long. CDR3 loop: CASSPSAGRTAYNEQFF. The CDR3 nucleotides read TGTGCCAGCAGCCCCTCCGCCGGGAGGACAGCCTACAATGAGCAGTTCTTC.

The chain uses TRBV5-6 and TRBJ1-5, with TRBD1 as a possible D gene (5 bases). The CDR3 is 14 residues long. Deletions cut 3 bases from V and 7 bases from J, with 14 bases between. Germline loops: CDR1 SGHDT, CDR2 YYEEEE. CDR3: CASSYRQLRQPQHF. The DNA for the CDR3 is TGTGCCAGCAGCTATCGACAGCTCCGCCAGCCCCAGCATTTT.

The chain combines TRBV7-9 with TRBJ2-7, with 9 bases that match TRBD2. The germline CDR1 and CDR2 sequences are SEHNR and FQNEAQ (reference sequence). With 0 bases clipped from V and 0 bases from J, the junction kept 3 bases outside the gene matches. This CDR3 is built from 16 residues. The CDR3 loop reads CASSLALAGISYEQYF. CDR3 bases: TGTGCCAGCAGCTTAGCGCTAGCGGGAATCTCCTACGAGCAGTACTTC.

The V call is TRBV13, the J call TRBJ1-1; the D is unclear. Per the germline V gene, CDR1 is PRHDT and CDR2 is FYEKMQ (reference sequence). Trimming left V 5 bases short and J 0 bases short, with 22 bases between. The CDR3 runs 18 residues. The CDR3: CASSLNARVPGMNTEAFF. In nucleotides, the CDR3 is TGTGCCAGCAGCCTCAATGCTCGGGTCCCGGGGATGAACACTGAAGCTTTCTTT.

The V call is TRBV19, the J call TRBJ2-1; D gene ambiguous. The CDR3 contains 14 residues. Germline V gives CDR1 LNHDA, CDR2 SQIVND (reference sequence). V was shortened by 7 bases and J by 0 bases, with 10 bases between the two germline ends. The CDR3 reads CASTPASSYNEQFF. CDR3 nucleotides: TGTGCCAGTACACCCGCCAGCTCCTACAATGAGCAGTTCTTC. Complete variable domain (other parts from reference TRBV19 and TRBJ2-1): DGGITQSPKYLFRKEGQNVTLSCEQNLNHDAMYWYRQDPGQGLRLIYYSQIVNDFQKGDIAEGYSVSREKKESFPLTVTSAQKNPTAFYLCASTPASSYNEQFFGPGTRLTVL.